Listed below are T cell receptor beta chains from one sample, sequenced in a study of brain T cells in children with intractable seizures. Clones were read by immunoSEQ multiplex PCR, and TCRdb kept only the in-frame ones, dropping some. The sample includes hundreds of thousands of clones, about 94% seen only once; the top ten take 5.7%. The sample consisted of peripheral blood, taken less than 6 months after surgery. The origin of the receptors is a boy under three years old with tuberous sclerosis and intractable seizures. CDR3s include the opening cysteine and the closing phenylalanine or tryptophan. The D gene is left open where the match is weak. For some rows the clone size is stated as once, few or many, or as a class when expanded; others skip it.

size	D	V	J	DNA	CDR3
.	TRBD1	TRBV3-1/TRBV3-2	TRBJ1-2	TGTGCCAGCAGCCTTAGGATGACAGAGGGGGCGAAAGGCTACACCTTC	CASSLRMTEGAKGYTF
.	.	TRBV11-1	TRBJ1-1	TGTGCCAGCAGCTTTACGCTGAACACTGAAGCTTTCTTT	CASSFTLNTEAFF
.	TRBD1	TRBV7-8	TRBJ2-7	TGTGCCAGCAGCTCCCCTGGGCGGGACAGGTCCTACGAGCAGTACTTC	CASSSPGRDRSYEQYF
.	.	TRBV11-2	TRBJ1-1	TGTGCCAGCAGCTCCATTAGGGCGCGGACTGAAGCTTTCTTT	CASSSIRARTEAFF
few	.	TRBV10-1	TRBJ1-1	TGCGCCAGCAGTTATACGGGGAGCGCTGAAGCTTTCTTT	CASSYTGSAEAFF
.	.	TRBV7-2	TRBJ2-5	TGTGCCAGCAGCTGGTCTCAAGAGACCCAGTACTTC	CASSWSQETQYF
.	.	TRBV20-1	TRBJ2-7	TGCAGTGTTGGGGGATACGAGCAGTACTTC	CSVGGYEQYF
.	.	TRBV19	TRBJ1-3	TGTGCCAGTAGTATAGATCACTCTGGAAACACCATATATTTT	CASSIDHSGNTIYF
.	.	TRBV28	TRBJ1-1	TGTGCCAGCCACTATGGCACTGAAGCTTTCTTT	CASHYGTEAFF
once	TRBD1	TRBV18	TRBJ1-1	TGTGCCAGCTCGCCACCGGGACAGCCGAACACTGAAGCTTTCTTT	CASSPPGQPNTEAFF
.	TRBD1	TRBV7-2	TRBJ1-1	TGTGCCAGCAGCAAGGCCCAGGGGGCGGGCACTGAAGCTTTCTTT	CASSKAQGAGTEAFF
once	.	TRBV3-1/TRBV3-2	TRBJ1-4	TGTGCCAGCAGCCAAACAGGGACCCTCAATGAAAAACTGTTTTTT	CASSQTGTLNEKLFF
few	.	TRBV4-2	TRBJ1-4	TGTGCCAGCAGCCAATATTCGAAGAGTAATGAAAAACTGTTTTTT	CASSQYSKSNEKLFF
few	.	TRBV12-3/TRBV12-4	TRBJ1-4	TGTGCCAGCAGTTTAAATGAAAAACTGTTTTTT	CASSLNEKLFF
.	.	TRBV18	TRBJ2-7	TGTGCCAGCTCACCACCTGACGGCTACGAGCAGTACTTC	CASSPPDGYEQYF
.	.	TRBV25-1	TRBJ1-1	TGTGCCAGCAGCTCAGGGACCAACACTGAAGCTTTCTTT	CASSSGTNTEAFF
.	.	TRBV7-9	TRBJ2-1	TGTGCCAGCAGCTCACTCCTTGTCAGCGGGCGAGACAATGAGCAGTTCTTC	CASSSLLVSGRDNEQFF
.	TRBD1	TRBV3-1/TRBV3-2	TRBJ1-2	TGTGCCAGCAGCCATGCCGGGACAGGGTTCGGGGGCTACACCTTC	CASSHAGTGFGGYTF
few	.	TRBV7-9	TRBJ2-3	TGTGCCAGCAGCAGAACCGGGACGCCTCTAGATACGCAGTATTTT	CASSRTGTPLDTQYF
.	TRBD1	TRBV28	TRBJ2-2	TGTGCCAGCAGTTTTGGGACAGGGTCCGGCGGGGAGCTGTTTTTT	CASSFGTGSGGELFF
.	.	TRBV12-3/TRBV12-4	TRBJ2-7	TGTGCCAGCAGTTTGATGGTCTACGAGCAGTACTTC	CASSLMVYEQYF
few	.	TRBV28	TRBJ2-7	TGTGCCAGCAGTTCCCAGTTGGGCTACGAGCAGTACTTC	CASSSQLGYEQYF
.	.	TRBV28	TRBJ2-7	TGTGCCAGCAGCAAACTTACAGGGACCCCCTACGAGCAGTACTTC	CASSKLTGTPYEQYF
.	.	TRBV10-1	TRBJ2-1	TGCGCCAGCAGTGAGACGGGACGCGAGCAGTTCTTC	CASSETGREQFF
.	TRBD2	TRBV28	TRBJ2-1	TGTGCCAGCAGTTTGGGTAGCGGGAGTGGCAATGAGCAGTTCTTC	CASSLGSGSGNEQFF
.	TRBD1	TRBV27	TRBJ2-3	TGTGCCAGCGCTACTGGGACAGGGGGGCCAGATACGCAGTATTTT	CASATGTGGPDTQYF
.	TRBD2	TRBV11-3	TRBJ2-2	TGTGCCAGCAGCTTATGGCTAGCGGGCACCGGGGAGCTGTTTTTT	CASSLWLAGTGELFF
.	.	TRBV4-2	TRBJ2-7	TGTGCCAGCAGCCACCGACAGGATAGCTCCTACGAGCAGTACTTC	CASSHRQDSSYEQYF
.	.	TRBV3-1/TRBV3-2	TRBJ1-1	TGTGCCAGCAGCCAAGAGTACGGACGTCCGAACACTGAAGCTTTCTTT	CASSQEYGRPNTEAFF